The source of this TCR beta chain is a study of CD4 and CD8 cells across lung adenocarcinoma regions. Donors had localized lung adenocarcinoma, a non-small cell lung cancer. MiXCR, applied by TCRdb to the PCR reads, yields one record per CDR3 protein. The profile covers 3,000 to 3,500 distinct CDR3 sequences, with approximately 53% appearing a single time and roughly a third taken by the ten largest. V shed 2 bases and J 9 bases; nucleotides not matched to a gene: 9. The CDR3 consists of 15 residues. CDR1 SGHTA and CDR2 FQGNSA come from the germline V gene. This clonotype was counted only a few times.

This TCR was recovered from a female donor with lung adenocarcinoma. The CD4 and CD8 labels of this study may be unreliable. Source material: CD4+ T cells from the center of a lung tumor. The chain employs TRBV7-2 and TRBJ2-5; 10 bases line up with TRBD2. The DNA for the CDR3 is TGTGCCAGCAGCTTATATGCTAGCGGGAGTCTCGCCCAGTACTTC. This codes for CASSLYASGSLAQYF.